The TCR beta chain described here comes from a study of blood T cell repertoires in COVID-19. Using immunoSEQ multiplex PCR, the repertoire was profiled, and TCRdb retains in-frame clones only, with some absent. In the table there are tens of thousands of clones, roughly 80% of which are singletons. The CDR3 is 17 residues long. Trimming at V came to 3 bases and at J to 7 bases, leaving 13 bases not matched to a gene. Germline CDR1 reads SGHTA; CDR2 reads FQGNSA. Material for sequencing was peripheral blood. V and J are TRBV7-2 and TRBJ1-5; 9 bases fit TRBD1. The clonotype was recovered from an elderly man with acute or convalescent COVID-19. The CDR3 here is CASSLTLTGGVAQPQHF. As DNA, the CDR3 is TGTGCCAGCAGCTTGACTCTAACAGGGGGCGTCGCGCAGCCCCAGCATTTT.